Shown below are 31 T cell receptor beta chains from a single sample sequenced in a study of T cell responses to AZD1222 COVID-19 vaccine. TCRdb keeps only in-frame clones here, not all; method: immunoSEQ multiplex PCR. This sample carries roughly 49,000 clones, 87% of them seen once, and the ten largest clones take under 3.5%. Sequenced material: peripheral blood, taken 28 days after the second AZD1222 dose. The receptors derive from an adult who received the AZD1222 COVID-19 vaccine.

The V gene is TRBV6-4, the J gene TRBJ1-6; D may be TRBD1 (5 bases). The CDR3 runs 14 residues. CDR1 and CDR2 (germline): MRHNA, SNTAGT. V was trimmed by 2 bases and J by 9 bases, leaving 11 bases between them. The CDR3 coding sequence is TGTGCCAGCAGTGACGTCGCCGGGGGTTCACCCCTCCACTTT. It translates to CASSDVAGGSPLHF.

The chain employs TRBV30 and TRBJ2-7; no clear D. The V end was cut by 0 bases, the J end by 3 bases, with 9 bases between. The CDR3 runs 13 residues. Looked up from germline, CDR1 is GTSNPN and CDR2 is SVGIG (reference sequence). CDR3 in amino acids: CAWSVTDDYEQYF. The CDR3 DNA reads as TGTGCCTGGAGTGTGACCGATGACTACGAGCAGTACTTC.

A single count supports this clone. The chain combines TRBV6-5 with TRBJ2-2; D not resolved. CDR3 length: 15 amino acids. V was cut by 5 bases and J by 0 bases, with 10 bases left in between. Looked up from germline, CDR1 is MNHEY and CDR2 is SVGAGI. The CDR3: CASSLLGSNTGELFF. The CDR3 DNA reads as TGTGCCAGCAGTCTCTTGGGCTCGAACACCGGGGAGCTGTTTTTT.

This chain connects TRBV18 to TRBJ1-3, with a possible D match to TRBD1 (5 bases). Trimming cost V 4 bases and J 0 bases, with 7 bases left between them. In germline, CDR1 is KGHSH, CDR2 LQKENI. The CDR3 spans 14 residues. The CDR3 protein is CASSLQGSGNTIYF. The CDR3 DNA follows: TGTGCCAGCTCACTCCAGGGCTCTGGAAACACCATATATTTT. Based on the CDR3 plus reference TRBV18 and TRBJ1-3, the full variable domain is NAGVMQNPRHLVRRRGQEARLRCSPMKGHSHVYWYRQLPEEGLKFMVYLQKENIIDESGMPKERFSAEFPKEGPSILRIQQVVRGDSAAYFCASSLQGSGNTIYFGEGSWLTVV.

This clone was seen more than once but under ten times. The chain has TRBV29-1 and TRBJ2-1, with D perhaps being TRBD1 or TRBD2 (5 bases each). The CDR3 is 14 amino acids. V was cut by 4 bases and J by 0 bases, with 10 bases left in between. Germline V lookup: CDR1 SQVTM, CDR2 ANQGSEA. The CDR3, as DNA: TGCAGCGTTGTTGGGGGAAGCTCCTACAATGAGCAGTTCTTC. This gives the protein CSVVGGSSYNEQFF.

The rearrangement joins TRBV5-4 to TRBJ2-3, with 11 positions matching TRBD1. Germline assignment: CDR1 SGHNT and CDR2 YYREEE (reference sequence). The CDR3 is 15 amino acids. V was clipped by 0 bases and J by 5 bases; unmatched bases: 2. The DNA for the CDR3 is TGTGCCAGCAGCTTGGGGGGACAGGGGGTAGATACGCAGTATTTT. Translation gives CASSLGGQGVDTQYF.

The chain couples TRBV25-1 to TRBJ1-3; D is undetermined. The CDR3 loop spans 13 amino acids. Germline CDR1 reads MGHDK; CDR2 reads SYGVNS. Trimming took off 6 bases at V and 4 bases at J, with 10 bases between the two ends. CDR3 sequence (DNA): TGTGCCAGCAGCTTCCAAGGGGGAAACACCATATATTTT. This encodes CASSFQGGNTIYF.

This chain links TRBV21-1 with TRBJ2-1. TRBV21-1 corresponds to a pseudogene. The CDR3 has 13 residues. CDR3 sequence reads: CASSKVNHNEQFF. CDR3 sequence (DNA): TGTGCCAGCAGCAAAGTGAACCACAATGAGCAGTTCTTC.

CDR3 bases: TGTGCCAGCAGCGTAGGGGAGCTTTACAATGAGCAGTTCTTC. It codes for CASSVGELYNEQFF. The rearrangement links TRBV9 to TRBJ2-1; D possibly corresponds to TRBD2 (5 bases). V dropped 0 bases and J dropped 4 bases, with 8 bases sitting between them. The CDR3 runs 14 residues. The germline CDR1 and CDR2 sequences are SGDLS and YYNGEE.

The chain links TRBV11-2 to TRBJ2-1, with a tentative D call TRBD2 (6 bases). The germline V gene has CDR1 SGHAT and CDR2 FQNNGV. The CDR3 consists of 15 residues. V shed 0 bases and J shed 6 bases, with 12 bases lying between them. The CDR3 nucleotides read TGTGCCAGCAGCTTAGATCGAGGGAGGTCCAATGAGCAGTTCTTC. Its protein product is CASSLDRGRSNEQFF.

The chain carries TRBV18 and TRBJ2-5; D not resolved. The V end was cut by 1 base, the J end by 3 bases, with 6 bases between. Germline loops: CDR1 KGHSH, CDR2 LQKENI. The CDR3 runs to 13 residues. Written as DNA, the CDR3 is TGTGCCAGCTCACCACGTATAGAAGAGACCCAGTACTTC. Translating it yields CASSPRIEETQYF.

This chain links TRBV2 with TRBJ2-1; tentatively, D is TRBD1 or TRBD2 (7 bases each). V gave up 6 bases and J gave up 0 bases, with 18 bases separating them. Per germline, CDR1 SNHLY and CDR2 FYNNEI. The CDR3 has 17 residues. For the CDR3, the DNA is TGTGCCAGCAGCCCTCAGGGGGGGGCCGGCTCCTACAATGAGCAGTTCTTC. Residues: CASSPQGGAGSYNEQFF.

CDR3 coding DNA: TGTGCCAGTAGTATAGATGGGCGGGCCTCCTACAATGAGCAGTTCTTC. It yields the protein CASSIDGRASYNEQFF. The chain has TRBV19 and TRBJ2-1; tentative D call: TRBD2 (5 bases). V lost 0 bases and J lost 0, with 9 bases in between. Germline CDR1 reads LNHDA; CDR2 reads SQIVND (reference sequence). The CDR3 spans 16 residues.

The chain recombines TRBV20-1 with TRBJ1-5, with a tentative D call TRBD1 (5 bases). The germline gives CDR1 DFQATT, CDR2 SNEGSKA (reference sequence). V dropped 5 bases and J dropped 9 bases, with 8 bases sitting between them. The CDR3 loop spans 10 amino acids. CDR3 bases: TGCAGTGCTGGAACAGGGCCCCAGCATTTT. Translating it yields CSAGTGPQHF.

The J gene is TRBJ1-2, the V gene TRBV18, with 8 bases that match TRBD1. Germline V CDR1 and CDR2: KGHSH, LQKENI. CDR3 length equals 13 residues. V shed 2 bases, J shed 4 bases, and the junction held 0 bases outside the gene matches. The CDR3 spells CASSPTGGYGYTF. DNA for the CDR3: TGTGCCAGCTCACCAACAGGGGGCTATGGCTACACCTTC.

This clone was recorded a few times. The V and J genes are TRBV6-1 and TRBJ2-7, with D perhaps given as TRBD1 or TRBD2 (5 bases each). The CDR3 sequence is 16 residues long. Trimming cost V 3 bases and J 0 bases, with 15 bases left between them. Germline assignment: CDR1 MNHNS and CDR2 SASEGT. The CDR3 spells CASSDAGTEISYEQYF. CDR3 DNA sequence: TGTGCCAGCAGTGATGCCGGGACCGAGATCTCCTACGAGCAGTACTTC.

This rearrangement joins TRBV14 to TRBJ1-5; 10 nucleotides match TRBD1. Germline-derived CDR1 and CDR2 are SGHDN and FVKESK. V was pared by 4 bases and J by 7 bases, with 10 bases of the junction left unmatched. The CDR3 runs to 16 residues. The CDR3 protein is CASSPSGTGVGQPQHF. The CDR3 region has the DNA TGTGCCAGCAGCCCGTCCGGGACAGGGGTAGGACAGCCCCAGCATTTT.

V and J are TRBV9 and TRBJ2-7; D call uncertain. Germline V CDR1 and CDR2: SGDLS, YYNGEE. This CDR3 comprises 14 residues. Between the trimmed V and J ends, which lost 0 bases and 2 bases, there was a span of 9 bases. In nucleotides, the CDR3 is TGTGCCAGCAGCGTAGACCCTTCCCCCTACGAGCAGTACTTC. It is translated as CASSVDPSPYEQYF.

This chain joins TRBV10-1 and TRBJ2-7; D might be TRBD2 (7 bases). In germline, CDR1 is WNHNN, CDR2 SYGVQD (reference sequence). V was cut by 4 bases and J by 2 bases, with 12 bases left in between. This CDR3 spans 14 amino acids. CDR3 protein: CASSAGGFTYEQYF. The CDR3 DNA reads TGCGCCAGCAGTGCGGGGGGCTTCACCTACGAGCAGTACTTC.

V usage is TRBV19 and J usage is TRBJ1-3; D unclear. The CDR3 extends over 13 amino acids. Germline CDR1 LNHDA, CDR2 SQIVND (reference sequence). Between the trimmed V and J ends, which lost 9 bases and 0 bases, there was a span of 9 bases. DNA of the CDR3: TGTGCCAGCACAGCATCCTCTGGAAACACCATATATTTT. This sequence encodes CASTASSGNTIYF.

The chain links TRBV3-1 (or the pseudogene TRBV3-2) to TRBJ2-5; 9 bases are a match to TRBD2. V dropped 5 bases and J dropped 2; count of bases not matched to a gene: 9. Germline assignment: CDR1 LGHDT and CDR2 YNNKEL (reference sequence). The CDR3 has 16 amino acids. The CDR3 nucleotides are TGTGCCAGCAGCGCCCGACTAGCGGCCATACAAGAGACCCAGTACTTC. Its protein is CASSARLAAIQETQYF.

This chain uses TRBV28 with TRBJ2-5; 7 bases align to TRBD1. Trimming removed 6 bases from V and 2 bases from J; junction bases left unmatched: 9. The CDR3 covers 15 residues. Per the germline V gene, CDR1 is MDHEN and CDR2 is SYDVKM. The CDR3 nucleotides read TGTGCCAGCAGCGGCATCGGGACAGCGCAAGAGACCCAGTACTTC. Its translation: CASSGIGTAQETQYF.

The genes are TRBV18 and TRBJ1-5, with unresolved D. The CDR3 contains 14 residues. V was shortened by 2 bases and J by 2 bases, with 7 bases between the two germline ends. Germline assignment: CDR1 KGHSH and CDR2 LQKENI. This CDR3 is CASSPGRGNQPQHF. The DNA for the CDR3 is TGTGCCAGCTCACCAGGGAGGGGCAATCAGCCCCAGCATTTT. The entire variable domain, with the rest obtained from reference TRBV18 and TRBJ1-5, is as follows: NAGVMQNPRHLVRRRGQEARLRCSPMKGHSHVYWYRQLPEEGLKFMVYLQKENIIDESGMPKERFSAEFPKEGPSILRIQQVVRGDSAAYFCASSPGRGNQPQHFGDGTRLSIL.

The chain couples TRBV7-3 to TRBJ1-6; no firm D call. The germline V gene encodes CDR1 SGHTA and CDR2 FQGTGA. The V gene lost 5 bases and the J gene lost 8 bases, with 10 bases spanning the gap. The CDR3 contains 13 residues. The CDR3 DNA is TGTGCCAGCAGCGTCGACCGGGATTCACCCCTCCACTTT. It translates to CASSVDRDSPLHF.

This clone occurred a few times. The chain carries TRBV30 and TRBJ2-1, with TRBD2 matching 10 bases. CDR1 and CDR2 (germline): GTSNPN, SVGIG (reference sequence). The CDR3 runs to 15 residues. V lost 4 bases and J lost 4; bases outside the gene matches: 7. CDR3 nucleotide sequence: TGTGCCTGGAATTCTGGGACTAGCGTTTACAATGAGCAGTTCTTC. Its protein is CAWNSGTSVYNEQFF.

V usage is TRBV9 and J usage is TRBJ1-2; D gene unclear. V lost 4 bases and J 8 bases, leaving 18 bases between the germline ends. The germline V gene encodes CDR1 SGDLS and CDR2 YYNGEE. This CDR3 has 14 amino acids. The DNA of the CDR3 is TGTGCCAGCAGCTCAAGCGGGCAGCGGGCCGGCTACACCTTC. This sequence encodes CASSSSGQRAGYTF.

The V gene is TRBV11-2, the J gene TRBJ2-3; 7 nucleotides agree with TRBD2. J lost 3 bases, V lost 5 bases, and 5 bases had no gene match. The V gene's germline CDR1 is SGHAT and CDR2 FQNNGV. The CDR3 sequence is 14 residues long. CDR3 bases: TGTGCCAGCAGCCCCCCCGGGAGGACAGATACGCAGTATTTT. Protein product: CASSPPGRTDTQYF.

This clone was detected a few times. This chain connects TRBV7-2 to TRBJ2-1, with 11 bases matching TRBD2. Unmatched junction bases numbered 6, after V lost 1 base and J lost 7 bases. The CDR3 extends over 16 amino acids. The germline CDR1 and CDR2 sequences are SGHTA and FQGNSA. CDR3 residues: CASSLEASGRLNEQFF. For the CDR3, the DNA is TGTGCCAGCAGCTTAGAGGCTAGCGGGAGGTTGAATGAGCAGTTCTTC.

V usage is TRBV30 and J usage is TRBJ2-3; D perhaps matches TRBD2 (6 bases). Germline loops: CDR1 GTSNPN, CDR2 SVGIG (reference sequence). Between the trimmed V and J ends, which lost 8 bases and 3 bases, there was a span of 12 bases. The CDR3 length is 12 residues. CDR3 region: CARDGGTDTQYF. The CDR3, as DNA: TGTGCCCGGGACGGGGGAACAGATACGCAGTATTTT.

The rearrangement links TRBV6-1 to TRBJ2-7; TRBD2 agrees at 8 bases. V trimming: 2 bases; J trimming: 5 bases; junction bases outside the gene matches: 8. CDR3 size: 15 residues. CDR1 and CDR2 (germline): MNHNS, SASEGT. CDR3 DNA: TGTGCCAGCAGTGAAACACCGGGAGGGCCTCACGAGCAGTACTTC. Protein product: CASSETPGGPHEQYF.

This rearrangement joins TRBV5-1 to TRBJ2-7; D is ambiguous. Trimming took 4 bases from V and 3 from J, leaving 17 bases between them. This CDR3 region has 15 residues. From germline, CDR1 is SGHRS and CDR2 YFSETQ. The CDR3 here is CASSPGAKTSYEQYF. The CDR3 DNA is TGCGCCAGCAGCCCCGGAGCGAAAACCAGCTACGAGCAGTACTTC.